The source of this TCR beta chain is a study of blood T cell repertoires in COVID-19. On the study more broadly: The study drew acute and convalescent COVID-19 samples from the United States, Italy and Spain.

In the original processing: Using reference gene primer amplification, nucleated cell counts were estimated. TCRdb's copy holds only in-frame clones and misses some; the assay was immunoSEQ multiplex PCR. V and J calls and clone size are as listed in that table; D and trimming were resolved from the DNA. The top ten hold roughly 1.4% of the sample, which has approximately 66,000 clones, 85% to 90% seen once. The specimen sequenced was peripheral blood. The TCR was taken from a man aged 55 to 70 with acute or convalescent COVID-19.

This chain's CDR3 is CASSVLQGLPQETQYF. The CDR3 nucleotides are TGTGCCAGCAGCGTATTACAGGGGTTACCCCAAGAGACCCAGTACTTC. V is TRBV9 and J is TRBJ2-5; 7 bases agree with TRBD1. The germline CDR1 and CDR2 sequences are SGDLS and YYNGEE. The CDR3 totals 16 residues. With V trimmed by 1 base and J by 1 base, 7 bases remained unmatched. The variable domain in full, completed from reference TRBV9 and TRBJ2-5, reads DSGVTQTPKHLITATGQRVTLRCSPRSGDLSVYWYQQSLDQGLQFLIQYYNGEERAKGNILERFSAQQFPDLHSELNLSSLELGDSALYFCASSVLQGLPQETQYFGPGTRLLVL.